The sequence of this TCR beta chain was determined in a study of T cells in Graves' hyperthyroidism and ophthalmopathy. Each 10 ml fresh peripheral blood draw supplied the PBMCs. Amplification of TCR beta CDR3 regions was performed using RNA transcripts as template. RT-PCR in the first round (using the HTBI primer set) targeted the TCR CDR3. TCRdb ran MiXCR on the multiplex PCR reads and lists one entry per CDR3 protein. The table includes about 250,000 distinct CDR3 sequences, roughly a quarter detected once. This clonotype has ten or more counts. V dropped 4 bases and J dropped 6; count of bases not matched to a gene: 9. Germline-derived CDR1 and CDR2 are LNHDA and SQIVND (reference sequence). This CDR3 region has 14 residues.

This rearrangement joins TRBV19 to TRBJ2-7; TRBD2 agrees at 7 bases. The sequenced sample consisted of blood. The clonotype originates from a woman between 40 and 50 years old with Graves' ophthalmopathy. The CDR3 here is CASSSGRGGAEQYF. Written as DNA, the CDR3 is TGTGCCAGTAGTAGCGGGAGAGGTGGGGCCGAGCAGTACTTC.